This entry is about one T cell receptor (beta chain). Indicated treatment: roughly 19 received Ad26.COV2.S at low or high dose, single or two shots; about five received placebo; per-sample allocation not given. The study sampled participants on day 63 after the first vaccine or placebo injection. The data originate from a study of Ad26.COV2.S vaccination and SARS-CoV-2 variants. Germline V gene lookup returns CDR1 LNHNV and CDR2 YYDKDF (reference sequence). After removal of 8 bases from V and 4 bases from J, the junction contained 0 bases not matched to a gene. The CDR3 has 12 residues. Assay used: immunoSEQ multiplex PCR; TCRdb lists only in-frame clones, some missing. The sample records about 680,000 clones, roughly 90% being singletons.

The specimen was peripheral blood, collected in a trial of Ad26.COV2.S vaccine versus placebo. The rearrangement uses TRBV15 and TRBJ2-4; 9 nucleotides align to TRBD2. The receptor was isolated from a person aged 18-60 years who received the Ad26.COV2.S COVID-19 vaccine or a placebo. Here the CDR3 reads CATGLAKNIQYF. The CDR3 DNA reads TGTGCCACCGGACTAGCGAAAAACATTCAGTACTTC.